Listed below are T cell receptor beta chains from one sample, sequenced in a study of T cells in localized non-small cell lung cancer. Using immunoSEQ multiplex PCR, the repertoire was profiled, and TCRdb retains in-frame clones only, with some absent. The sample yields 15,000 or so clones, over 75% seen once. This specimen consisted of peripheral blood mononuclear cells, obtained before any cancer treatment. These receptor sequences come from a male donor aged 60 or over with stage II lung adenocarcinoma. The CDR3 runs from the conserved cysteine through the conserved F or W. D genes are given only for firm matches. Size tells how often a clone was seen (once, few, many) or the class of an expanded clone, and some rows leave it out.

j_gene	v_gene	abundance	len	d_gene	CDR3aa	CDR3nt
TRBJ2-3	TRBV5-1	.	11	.	CASSLLDTQYF	TGCGCCAGCAGCTTATTAGATACGCAGTATTTT
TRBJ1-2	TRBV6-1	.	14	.	CASSEFEGSLGYTF	TGTGCCAGCAGTGAATTCGAGGGATCTCTCGGCTACACCTTC
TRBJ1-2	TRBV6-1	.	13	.	CASSSGDGYGYTF	TGTGCCAGCAGTTCCGGGGATGGCTATGGCTACACCTTC
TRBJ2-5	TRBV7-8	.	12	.	CASSLALETQYF	TGTGCCAGCAGCTTAGCTTTAGAGACCCAGTACTTC
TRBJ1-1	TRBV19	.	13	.	CASSSEGGTEAFF	TGTGCCAGTAGTTCAGAGGGGGGCACTGAAGCTTTCTTT
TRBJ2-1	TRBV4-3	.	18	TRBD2	CASSQESGLAGLYNEQFF	TGCGCCAGCAGCCAAGAGTCGGGACTAGCGGGACTCTACAATGAGCAGTTCTTC
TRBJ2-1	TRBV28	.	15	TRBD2	CASSLPGTSGNEQFF	TGTGCCAGCAGTTTACCCGGGACTAGCGGCAATGAGCAGTTCTTC
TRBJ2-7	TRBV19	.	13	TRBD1	CASRDRASYEQYF	TGTGCCAGTAGGGACAGGGCATCCTACGAGCAGTACTTC
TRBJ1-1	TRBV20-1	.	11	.	CSARGGAEAFF	TGCAGTGCCCGAGGGGGGGCAGAAGCTTTCTTT
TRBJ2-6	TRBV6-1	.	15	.	CASFLGSTGANVLTF	TGTGCCAGCTTCCTCGGGAGCACTGGGGCCAACGTCCTGACTTTC
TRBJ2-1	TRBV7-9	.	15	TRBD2	CASSLVGGRANEQFF	TGTGCCAGCAGCTTAGTGGGAGGGAGGGCCAATGAGCAGTTCTTC
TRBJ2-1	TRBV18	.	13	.	CASSPSEEGEQFF	TGTGCCAGCTCACCATCCGAAGAAGGGGAGCAGTTCTTC
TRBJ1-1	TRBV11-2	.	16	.	CASSLGGVGGATEAFF	TGTGCCAGCAGCTTAGGAGGGGTGGGGGGGGCCACTGAAGCTTTCTTT
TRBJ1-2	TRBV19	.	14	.	CASTIGHRGSGYTF	TGTGCCAGTACCATCGGGCATCGGGGCAGCGGCTACACCTTC
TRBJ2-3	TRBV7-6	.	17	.	CASSSGLGDGGADTQYF	TGTGCCAGCAGCTCGGGACTCGGGGACGGAGGCGCAGATACGCAGTATTTT
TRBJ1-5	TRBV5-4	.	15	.	CASSPGEGRNQPQHF	TGTGCCAGCAGCCCCGGGGAGGGGCGGAATCAGCCCCAGCATTTT
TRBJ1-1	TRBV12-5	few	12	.	CAKSRVRAEAFF	TGTGCTAAGTCCAGGGTAAGAGCTGAAGCTTTCTTT
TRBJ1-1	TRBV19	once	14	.	CASGIVGRGTEAFF	TGTGCCAGTGGTATAGTAGGGAGGGGCACTGAAGCTTTCTTT
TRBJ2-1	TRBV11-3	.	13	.	CASSLNSYNEQFF	TGTGCCAGCAGCTTGAACTCCTACAATGAGCAGTTCTTC
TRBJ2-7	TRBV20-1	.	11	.	CSAGRSSGQYF	TGCAGTGCTGGGCGATCCTCTGGGCAGTACTTC
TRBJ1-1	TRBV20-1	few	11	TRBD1	CSAKTGFEAFF	TGCAGTGCTAAGACAGGGTTCGAAGCTTTCTTT
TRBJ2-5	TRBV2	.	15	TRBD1	CASSAQGVSQETQYF	TGTGCCAGCAGTGCCCAGGGGGTGAGCCAAGAGACCCAGTACTTC
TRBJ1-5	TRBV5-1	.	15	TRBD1	CASSLRDRVNQPQHF	TGTGCCAGCAGCCTGCGGGACAGGGTCAATCAGCCCCAGCATTTT
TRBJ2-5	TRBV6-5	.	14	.	CASSQAWGAKTQYF	TGTGCCAGCAGTCAGGCTTGGGGGGCAAAGACCCAGTACTTC
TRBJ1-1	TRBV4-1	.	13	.	CASISDRNTEAFF	TGCGCCAGCATCTCAGACCGGAACACTGAAGCTTTCTTT
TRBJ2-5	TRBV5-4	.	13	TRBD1	CASSRGQKETQYF	TGTGCCAGCAGCAGGGGGCAGAAAGAGACCCAGTACTTC
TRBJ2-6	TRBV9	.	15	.	CASSGTVSGANVLTF	TGTGCCAGCAGCGGGACAGTCTCTGGGGCCAACGTCCTGACTTTC
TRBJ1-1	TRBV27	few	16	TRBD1	CASSLDRGAVNTEAFF	TGTGCCAGCAGTTTAGACAGGGGAGCGGTGAACACTGAAGCTTTCTTT
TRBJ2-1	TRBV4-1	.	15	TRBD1	CASSPGTGAYNEQFF	TGCGCCAGCAGTCCCGGGACAGGGGCCTACAATGAGCAGTTCTTC
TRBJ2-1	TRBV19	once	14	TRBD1	CASSPRQGGNEQFF	TGTGCCAGTAGTCCTCGACAGGGGGGGAATGAGCAGTTCTTC
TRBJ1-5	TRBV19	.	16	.	CASSIDWSGNNQPQHF	TGTGCCAGTAGTATAGATTGGTCGGGAAACAATCAGCCCCAGCATTTT
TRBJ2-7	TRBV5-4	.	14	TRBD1	CASSLKGQTYEQYF	TGTGCCAGCAGCTTGAAGGGACAGACCTACGAGCAGTACTTC
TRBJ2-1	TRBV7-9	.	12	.	CASSLYNNEQFF	TGTGCCAGCAGCTTATATAACAATGAGCAGTTCTTC
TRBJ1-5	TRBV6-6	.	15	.	CASQHGGGSNQPQHF	TGTGCCAGCCAGCACGGTGGGGGGAGCAATCAGCCCCAGCATTTT
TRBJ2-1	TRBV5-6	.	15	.	CASSDGGPTYNEQFF	TGTGCCAGCAGCGACGGAGGCCCCACCTACAATGAGCAGTTCTTC
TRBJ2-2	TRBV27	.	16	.	CASRRDKHANTGELFF	TGTGCCAGCCGCCGGGACAAACATGCGAACACCGGGGAGCTGTTTTTT
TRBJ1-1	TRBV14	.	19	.	CASSQAEEGPTAWDTEAFF	TGTGCCAGCAGCCAAGCGGAAGAGGGGCCTACTGCCTGGGACACTGAAGCTTTCTTT
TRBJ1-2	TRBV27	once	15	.	CASTTMDRRGYGYTF	TGTGCCAGCACTACGATGGACCGCCGGGGGTATGGCTACACCTTC
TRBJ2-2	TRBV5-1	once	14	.	CASSELSGTGELFF	TGCGCCAGCAGCGAACTATCGGGAACCGGGGAGCTGTTTTTT
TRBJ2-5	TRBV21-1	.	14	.	CASSKGCNRETQYF	TGTGCCAGCAGCAAAGGGTGTAATAGGGAGACCCAGTACTTC
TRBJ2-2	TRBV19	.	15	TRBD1	CASTDDRVGTGELFF	TGTGCCAGTACCGATGACAGGGTTGGCACCGGGGAGCTGTTTTTT
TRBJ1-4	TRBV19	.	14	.	CASSIAATNEKLFF	TGTGCCAGTAGTATAGCAGCAACTAATGAAAAACTGTTTTTT
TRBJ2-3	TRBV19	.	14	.	CASSLDGPLGTQYF	TGTGCCAGTAGTTTGGACGGTCCTCTGGGTACGCAGTATTTT
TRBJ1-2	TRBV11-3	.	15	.	CASSLDHRGNYGYTF	TGTGCCAGCAGCTTAGATCACCGAGGGAACTATGGCTACACCTTC
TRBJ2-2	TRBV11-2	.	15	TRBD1	CASSLIVVGGGELFF	TGTGCCAGCAGCTTAATAGTCGTAGGGGGCGGAGAGCTGTTTTTT
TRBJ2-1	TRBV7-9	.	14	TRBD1	CASSQHRDRSLQFF	TGTGCCAGCAGCCAGCACCGGGACAGAAGCCTTCAGTTCTTC
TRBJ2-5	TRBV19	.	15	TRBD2	CASSKLAGGGETQYF	TGTGCCAGTAGTAAGTTAGCGGGAGGAGGAGAGACCCAGTACTTC
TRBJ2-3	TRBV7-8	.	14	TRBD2	CASSPTSFGDTQYF	TGTGCCAGCAGCCCGACTAGCTTTGGGGATACGCAGTATTTT
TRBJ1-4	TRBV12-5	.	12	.	CASCLGPEKLFF	TGTGCTAGCTGCTTAGGACCAGAAAAACTGTTTTTT
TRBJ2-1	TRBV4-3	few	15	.	CASSQWGSFDNEQFF	TGCGCCAGCAGCCAGTGGGGAAGCTTTGACAATGAGCAGTTCTTC
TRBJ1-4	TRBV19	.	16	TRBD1	CASRSRGRTINEKLFF	TGTGCCAGTAGAAGCAGGGGGCGGACGATTAATGAAAAACTGTTTTTT
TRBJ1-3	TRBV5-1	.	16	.	CASSLTFVQSGNTIYF	TGCGCCAGCAGCTTGACATTCGTCCAGTCTGGAAACACCATATATTTT
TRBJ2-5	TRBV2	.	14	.	CASRRTVLGETQYF	TGTGCCAGCAGAAGGACAGTACTGGGGGAGACCCAGTACTTC
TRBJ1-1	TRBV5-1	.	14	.	CASSPGGEFAEAFF	TGCGCCAGCAGCCCCGGGGGGGAATTCGCTGAAGCTTTCTTT
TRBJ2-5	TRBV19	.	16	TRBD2	CASSFGGLAPPETQYF	TGTGCCAGTAGCTTCGGGGGACTAGCGCCCCCGGAGACCCAGTACTTC
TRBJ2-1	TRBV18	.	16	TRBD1	CASSPPGQGIYNEQFF	TGTGCCAGCTCACCCCCGGGACAGGGGATCTACAATGAGCAGTTCTTC
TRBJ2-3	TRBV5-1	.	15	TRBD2	CASSSMTSPTDTQYF	TGCGCCAGCAGCTCAATGACTAGCCCCACAGATACGCAGTATTTT
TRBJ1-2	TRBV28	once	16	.	CASSEVALRPNYGYTF	TGTGCCAGCAGTGAGGTGGCGTTAAGACCTAACTATGGCTACACCTTC